This T cell receptor beta chain emerged from a study of blood T cell repertoires in COVID-19. This clone was counted once. Per germline, CDR1 SGHTA and CDR2 FQGNSA. There are 16 residues in the CDR3. Trimming pared 0 bases from V and 5 bases from J, leaving 14 bases between. In the authors' methods: Nucleated cell number was recorded as an estimate derived from reference gene primer amplification. Data came from immunoSEQ multiplex PCR; TCRdb stores just in-frame clones and leaves some out. V, J and clone size were drawn from that table, and D and trimming were deduced from the DNA. Of some 200,000 clones in the sample, roughly four fifths were seen once.

The sequenced material came from peripheral blood. This TCR came from a woman aged 40 to 50 with acute or convalescent COVID-19. The chain has TRBV7-2 and TRBJ2-1, with TRBD2 as a possible D gene (6 bases). The CDR3 sequence: CASSLAPGTANNEQFF. In DNA, the CDR3 is TGTGCCAGCAGCTTAGCGCCCGGGACTGCCAACAATGAGCAGTTCTTC.